These 18 T cell receptor beta chains originate from one sample sequenced in a study of cytomegalovirus exposure and HLA in healthy donors (dated by TCRdb to the late 2010s). Receptor libraries were prepared by the immunoSEQ multiplex PCR assay. The multiplex PCR relied on a mix of 60 forward primers for TCR Vbeta segments and 13 reverse primers for TCR Jbeta segments. TCRdb holds this immuneACCESS table with in-frame rearrangements only. Some clones are missing; in checked studies, unresolved V genes explain under half, and the rest has no known cause. Present in this sample are 110,000 to 150,000 clones, around 72% of which were seen just once. In total, the top ten clones hold approximately 2.1% of the sample. Sequenced sample: PBMCs. These receptors were collected from a man aged 35 to 55 in good health and CMV-seronegative.

The chain combines TRBV6-5 with TRBJ2-5; D is perhaps TRBD1 (6 bases). Germline loops: CDR1 MNHEY, CDR2 SVGAGI. V was trimmed by 2 bases and J by 3 bases, leaving 13 bases between them. The CDR3 spans 15 residues. The CDR3 region has the DNA TGTGCCAGCAGTTACAGATCGACAGGCAAAGAGACCCAGTACTTC. It is translated as CASSYRSTGKETQYF.

The chain combines TRBV28 with TRBJ1-5; a possible D gene is TRBD1 (6 bases). This CDR3 is 14 amino acids long. The V end lost 6 bases, the J end lost 4 bases, and 13 bases lay between the germline ends. CDR1 and CDR2 from the germline V gene are MDHEN and SYDVKM. As DNA, the CDR3 is TGTGCCAGCAGCCCCGGACAGTTTAATCAGCCCCAGCATTTT. Translating it yields CASSPGQFNQPQHF.

This clone was recorded once. The chain employs TRBV23-1 and TRBJ1-3; no clear D. TRBV23-1 is assigned to the ORF class and has an uncertain function. The CDR3 sequence is 15 residues long. The V end lost 4 bases, the J end lost 0 bases, and 10 bases lay between the germline ends. Here the CDR3 DNA reads TGCGCCAGCAGTCTCTATCGCTCCTCTGGAAACACCATATATTTT. It encodes CASSLYRSSGNTIYF.

V gene TRBV6-5 combines with J gene TRBJ1-2; 12 bases map to TRBD1. V was pared by 2 bases and J by 6 bases, with 4 bases of the junction left unmatched. Germline V gene sequence: CDR1 MNHEY, CDR2 SVGAGI. The CDR3 sequence is 15 residues long. The CDR3 reads CASSYAGQGAHGYTF. The CDR3 DNA follows: TGTGCCAGCAGTTACGCGGGACAGGGGGCGCATGGCTACACCTTC.

With regard to this clone: A junction end diverges from the germline sequence, so it may reflect a read error. The chain joins TRBV6-5 to TRBJ1-5; 9 nucleotides agree with TRBD1. Per germline, CDR1 MNHEY and CDR2 SVGAGI. CDR3 length: 15 amino acids. The CDR3 protein is CASRPGQGFGQPQNF. The CDR3, as DNA: TGTGCCAGCAGGCCAGGACAGGGGTTTGGTCAGCCCCAGAATTTT.

This sequence joins TRBV19 and TRBJ1-5; possibly TRBD1 for D (5 bases). V was shortened by 7 bases and J by 5 bases, with 12 bases between the two germline ends. Germline V gives CDR1 LNHDA, CDR2 SQIVND (reference sequence). The CDR3 runs 13 residues. The CDR3 sequence: CASTADTYQPQHF. The DNA for the CDR3 is TGTGCCAGTACGGCGGACACTTATCAGCCCCAGCATTTT.

V and J are TRBV7-8 and TRBJ2-3; TRBD2 might be the D (5 bases). CDR3 length equals 15 residues. The germline gives CDR1 SGHVS, CDR2 FQNEAQ. Between the trimmed V and J ends, which lost 3 bases and 1 base, there was a span of 11 bases. CDR3: CASSFVLRGTDTQYF. The CDR3 coding sequence is TGTGCCAGCAGCTTTGTGTTGCGGGGCACAGATACGCAGTATTTT.

V gene TRBV6-1 combines with J gene TRBJ1-1; the D is unclear. CDR3 length: 13 amino acids. The germline CDR1 and CDR2 sequences are MNHNS and SASEGT. Trimming took 1 base from V and 2 from J, leaving 5 bases between them. The CDR3 DNA follows: TGTGCCAGCAGTGAAGTGGGCAACACTGAAGCTTTCTTT. Its protein is CASSEVGNTEAFF.

CDR3 nucleotides: TGTGCCAGCAGCGTAGCGTACACCGGGGAGCTGTTTTTT. Protein product: CASSVAYTGELFF. The chain uses TRBV9 and TRBJ2-2; D is ambiguous. The CDR3 extends over 13 amino acids. Trimming left V 0 bases short and J 3 bases short, with 3 bases between. The germline V gene has CDR1 SGDLS and CDR2 YYNGEE.

The table lists this clone with a few counts. The J gene is TRBJ2-6, the V gene TRBV19; 11 bases fit TRBD1. The CDR3 covers 18 residues. CDR1 and CDR2 (germline): LNHDA, SQIVND (reference sequence). V was clipped by 6 bases and J by 1 base; unmatched bases: 8. The CDR3 sequence is CASSPRTGGVSGANVLTF. The CDR3 region has the DNA TGTGCCAGTAGCCCCCGGACAGGGGGCGTTTCTGGGGCCAACGTCCTGACTTTC.

This clone was detected only a few times. The V and J genes are TRBV2 and TRBJ1-5, with 8 bases matching TRBD1. The CDR3 loop spans 15 amino acids. V lost 6 bases to trimming and J lost 9 bases; unmatched junction nucleotides: 13. Germline CDR1 reads SNHLY; CDR2 reads FYNNEI. CDR3 DNA sequence: TGTGCCAGCAGCGCCGGACAGGGCGATATTCTGCCCCAGCATTTT. Amino acids: CASSAGQGDILPQHF.

V is TRBV28 and J is TRBJ1-5; D is possibly TRBD1 (5 bases). CDR3 length: 15 residues. V shed 7 bases and J shed 1 base, with 14 bases lying between them. In germline, CDR1 is MDHEN, CDR2 SYDVKM. In DNA form, the CDR3 reads TGTGCCAGCATCCCGGGGGTGAACAGCAATCAGCCCCAGCATTTT. Translating it yields CASIPGVNSNQPQHF.

This chain links TRBV9 with TRBJ1-6; 8 bases are shared with TRBD1. V dropped 2 bases and J dropped 11; count of bases not matched to a gene: 9. This CDR3 has 15 amino acids. Germline-derived CDR1 and CDR2 are SGDLS and YYNGEE. CDR3 amino acids: CASSVETGEWAPLHF. Here the CDR3 DNA reads TGTGCCAGCAGCGTTGAGACAGGGGAGTGGGCACCCCTCCACTTT. The variable domain in full, with the rest retrieved from reference TRBV9 and TRBJ1-6, is DSGVTQTPKHLITATGQRVTLRCSPRSGDLSVYWYQQSLDQGLQFLIQYYNGEERAKGNILERFSAQQFPDLHSELNLSSLELGDSALYFCASSVETGEWAPLHFGNGTRLTVT.

The chain uses TRBV2 and TRBJ2-7, with 12 bases that match TRBD2. The CDR3 has 14 amino acids. Germline V gene sequence: CDR1 SNHLY, CDR2 FYNNEI. V lost 6 bases to trimming and J lost 3 bases; unmatched junction nucleotides: 3. CDR3 protein: CASRSTSGSYEQYF. The CDR3 DNA reads as TGTGCCAGCAGATCGACTAGCGGGAGCTACGAGCAGTACTTC.

This clone was seen more than once but under ten times. V usage is TRBV6-1 and J usage is TRBJ2-7; 10 nucleotides match TRBD2. Germline CDR1 MNHNS, CDR2 SASEGT. The V gene end was trimmed by 7 bases and the J gene end by 4 bases; junction bases not matched to a gene: 7. This CDR3 region has 14 residues. The CDR3 is CASKPSGGPYEQYF. The DNA for the CDR3 is TGTGCCAGCAAGCCTAGCGGGGGACCTTACGAGCAGTACTTC.

The chain employs TRBV27 and TRBJ2-7; D not resolved. V was clipped by 3 bases and J by 3 bases, with 12 bases between them. CDR1 and CDR2 (germline): MNHEY, SMNVEV (reference sequence). The CDR3 loop spans 14 amino acids. CDR3 sequence reads: CASSFGTVNYEQYF. Written as DNA, the CDR3 is TGTGCCAGCAGTTTCGGTACAGTGAACTACGAGCAGTACTTC.

V and J are TRBV2 and TRBJ2-5; unclear D gene. Germline CDR1 SNHLY, CDR2 FYNNEI. V shed 5 bases and J shed 2 bases, with 3 bases lying between them. This CDR3 is 11 amino acids long. The CDR3 DNA reads TGTGCCAGCAGTCCACAAGAGACCCAGTACTTC. This translates into CASSPQETQYF.

In regard to this clone: A junction end diverges from the germline sequence, so it may reflect a read error. The gene calls are TRBV30 and TRBJ1-2; D might be TRBD1 (6 bases). Germline CDR1 GTSNPN, CDR2 SVGIG (reference sequence). This CDR3 comprises 13 residues. The CDR3 coding sequence is TGTGCCTGGAACGGGGGGGGCGGCTATGGCTACCCCTTC. As protein: CAWNGGGGYGYPF.